A single sample is the source of the 4 T cell receptor beta chains below, sequenced in a study of blood T cell repertoires in COVID-19. The table came from immunoSEQ multiplex PCR; TCRdb's copy has only in-frame clones and leaves some out. Altogether around 290,000 clones are present, roughly 90% being singletons, with the ten largest covering about 1.7%. Material for sequencing was PBMCs or T cells enriched from blood (not recorded which). All receptors come from a woman between 35 and 50 years old who had recovered from COVID-19.

This clone was counted only a few times. The chain couples TRBV10-1 to TRBJ2-7; TRBD1 agrees at 8 bases. Unmatched junction bases numbered 6, after V lost 3 bases and J lost 2 bases. The CDR3 covers 15 residues. Germline CDR1 reads WNHNN; CDR2 reads SYGVQD (reference sequence). The CDR3 region is CASSDIRQGTYEQYF. The CDR3 region has the DNA TGCGCCAGCAGTGATATTAGACAGGGGACCTACGAGCAGTACTTC.

This chain joins TRBV2 and TRBJ1-5; D not certain. The CDR3 sequence is 14 residues long. In germline, CDR1 is SNHLY, CDR2 FYNNEI. The V end lost 3 bases, the J end lost 5 bases, and 11 bases lay between the germline ends. CDR3 DNA: TGTGCCAGCAGTGATAAGCTTGGAGATCAGCCCCAGCATTTT. It yields the protein CASSDKLGDQPQHF.

The V call is TRBV27, the J call TRBJ1-5; tentatively, D is TRBD1 (6 bases). Deletions cut 5 bases from V and 6 bases from J, with 20 bases between. In germline, CDR1 is MNHEY, CDR2 SMNVEV (reference sequence). The CDR3 extends over 16 amino acids. This CDR3 is CASSRTGGLRGQPQHF. CDR3 coding DNA: TGTGCCAGCAGTCGAACGGGGGGCCTAAGGGGTCAGCCCCAGCATTTT.

The sample holds one count of this clone. This rearrangement joins TRBV30 to TRBJ2-2; possibly TRBD1 for D (7 bases). V lost 1 base and J 7 bases, leaving 22 bases between the germline ends. The CDR3 sequence is 17 residues long. Per germline, CDR1 GTSNPN and CDR2 SVGIG (reference sequence). The CDR3 DNA is TGTGCCTGGAGTGAGGGGGCTACATCGGGGGTCCTCGGGGAGCTGTTTTTT. Protein: CAWSEGATSGVLGELFF.